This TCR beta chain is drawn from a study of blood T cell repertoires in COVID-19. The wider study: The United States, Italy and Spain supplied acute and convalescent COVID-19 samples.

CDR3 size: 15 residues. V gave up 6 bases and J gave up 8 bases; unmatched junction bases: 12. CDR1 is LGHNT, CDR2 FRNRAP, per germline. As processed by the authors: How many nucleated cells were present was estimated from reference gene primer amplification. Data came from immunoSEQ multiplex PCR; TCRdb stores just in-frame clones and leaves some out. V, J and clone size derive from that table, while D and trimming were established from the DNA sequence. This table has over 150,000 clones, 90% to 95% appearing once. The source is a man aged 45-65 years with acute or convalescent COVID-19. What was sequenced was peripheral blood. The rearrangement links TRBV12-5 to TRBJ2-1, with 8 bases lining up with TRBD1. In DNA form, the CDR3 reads TGTGCTAGTGGAGATGGACAGGGAAGATGGGATGAGCAGTTCTTC. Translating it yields CASGDGQGRWDEQFF.